This T cell receptor beta chain was identified in a study of metastatic and nonmetastatic thyroid tumors. As for the study in general: The study looked at repertoires side by side in blood and in tumor or nodule tissue from malignant and benign thyroid patients.

Ahead of thyroid surgery, no patient had received treatment of any kind. This CDR3 is 15 amino acids long. Trimming left V 4 bases short and J 1 base short, with 12 bases between. The V gene's germline CDR1 is KGHDR and CDR2 SFDVKD. This clone was recorded many times. Authors' analysis steps: Construction of a distant-metastasis classifier for papillary thyroid cancer relied on CDR3 differences across clinicopathological groups. From the PCR reads, TCRdb re-called clones with MiXCR. The V and J calls were not made by the authors but by TCRdb's processing. Here the sample spans about 39,000 clones, under 20% being singletons.

The sample comprised tumor tissue. This TCR came from a female donor with papillary thyroid cancer or a benign thyroid nodule (not recorded which). Some clones in this sample may be carry-over from other donors' samples. This rearrangement joins TRBV24-1 to TRBJ2-5; D is possibly TRBD1 (6 bases). Written as DNA, the CDR3 is TGTGCCACCAGTGAAACTACAGGGTCCCAAGAGACCCAGTACTTC. Translating gives CATSETTGSQETQYF.